This is a list of T cell receptor beta chains from one sample in a study of shared clonotypes between healthy human individuals. Assay: immunoSEQ multiplex PCR; the TCRdb copy retains only in-frame clones and omits some. Of around 1.9 million clones in the sample, just over 90% are singletons; the top ten hold 1.5% to 2%. Sequencing used naive CD8+ T cells from PBMCs. These receptors all stem from a man between 18 and 29 years old in good health. Some clones in this sample may be carry-over from other donors' samples. Both conserved end residues are part of each CDR3. The order of the fields is clone size, D gene, CDR3 length, J gene, V gene, CDR3 DNA, CDR3 protein. A D gene is named only where the DNA matches it firmly. Size is omitted from some rows. Given values are once, few, many or a class for expanded clones.

-	-	15	TRBJ2-3	TRBV11-2	TGTGCCAGCAGCCCGTTCCCCCTTGTGATAGATACGCAGTATTTT	CASSPFPLVIDTQYF
-	-	13	TRBJ2-1	TRBV5-6	TGTGCCAGCAGCGGCGGGTGGGACAATGAGCAGTTCTTC	CASSGGWDNEQFF
-	-	16	TRBJ1-2	TRBV27	TGTGCCAGCAGTTTATCAGGTTTCAACTCTAACTATGGCTACACCTTC	CASSLSGFNSNYGYTF
-	TRBD1	17	TRBJ2-1	TRBV9	TGTGCCAGCAGCGTAGGGGTTTGGAAGGGGGCCGGTCATGAGCAGTTCTTC	CASSVGVWKGAGHEQFF
-	-	15	TRBJ1-5	TRBV6-1	TGTGCCAGCAGTGGTGGGACAACCGACAGGCAGCCCCAGCATTTT	CASSGGTTDRQPQHF
once	-	14	TRBJ1-1	TRBV28	TGTGCCAGCAGTTTAGCAGGACAGTACACTGAAGCTTTCTTT	CASSLAGQYTEAFF
-	-	13	TRBJ1-1	TRBV5-1	TGCGCCAGCAGCCAGGGGACGAACACTGAAGCTTTCTTT	CASSQGTNTEAFF
-	-	13	TRBJ1-1	TRBV27	TGTGCCAGCAAACCCTCAGGGACCACTGAAGCTTTCTTT	CASKPSGTTEAFF
-	-	12	TRBJ2-7	TRBV7-9	TGTGCCAGCAGCTACAACAGGGACGAGCAGTACTTC	CASSYNRDEQYF
-	TRBD1	13	TRBJ1-1	TRBV7-9	TGTGCCAGCAGCAGACAGGGGGCCGCTGAAGCTTTCTTT	CASSRQGAAEAFF
-	-	17	TRBJ2-6	TRBV18	TGTGCCAGCTCACCCGGCAGTCCCACCTCTGGGGCCAACGTCCTGACTTTC	CASSPGSPTSGANVLTF
-	TRBD2	16	TRBJ2-3	TRBV27	TGTGCCAGCAGTCTCCTTCTAGCGGGTGGCACAGATACGCAGTATTTT	CASSLLLAGGTDTQYF
-	-	15	TRBJ1-5	TRBV28	TGTGCCATCGCCTGGGGGGTGGCAAAAGGCCAGCCCCAGCATTTT	CAIAWGVAKGQPQHF
-	-	14	TRBJ2-1	TRBV2	TGTGCCACCGACCGACCGAGGAGCTACAATGAGCAGTTCTTC	CATDRPRSYNEQFF
-	-	14	TRBJ1-5	TRBV28	TGTGCCAGCAGACCTTTCGCTAGCAATCAGCCCCAGCATTTT	CASRPFASNQPQHF
-	-	12	TRBJ1-2	TRBV11-2	TGTGCCAGCAGCGCGGGGTACTATGGCTACACCTTC	CASSAGYYGYTF
-	-	11	TRBJ2-3	TRBV6-5	TGTGCCAGCAGTGCAGGGGATACGCAGTATTTT	CASSAGDTQYF
-	-	16	TRBJ2-1	TRBV11-2	TGTGCCAGCAGCAATCGACTGGTTGGGGCCTACAATGAGCAGTTCTTC	CASSNRLVGAYNEQFF
-	-	12	TRBJ2-7	TRBV18	TGTGCCAGCTCACCACGGGGGTACGAGCAGTACTTC	CASSPRGYEQYF
-	TRBD1	15	TRBJ1-1	TRBV6-5	TGTGCCAGCAGTCAACTACAGGGGGCGGTCACTGAAGCTTTCTTT	CASSQLQGAVTEAFF
-	TRBD2	21	TRBJ2-1	TRBV18	TGTGCCAGCTCACCACCCCAGTGGGGGACTAGCGGGAGGGCAACGTACAATGAGCAGTTCTTC	CASSPPQWGTSGRATYNEQFF
-	-	14	TRBJ1-2	TRBV27	TGTGCCAGCAGTCCTCGTGGACAGAACTATGGCTACACCTTC	CASSPRGQNYGYTF
-	TRBD1	13	TRBJ1-2	TRBV28	TGTGCCAGCAGTTTTCAGGGGGCGAATGGCTACACCTTC	CASSFQGANGYTF
-	-	13	TRBJ2-5	TRBV28	TGTGCCAGCAGTTTAGGGGGTGCAGAGACCCAGTACTTC	CASSLGGAETQYF
-	-	15	TRBJ1-5	TRBV19	TGTGCCAGTAGTTCAGGGGATGGGGACAATCAGCCCCAGCATTTT	CASSSGDGDNQPQHF